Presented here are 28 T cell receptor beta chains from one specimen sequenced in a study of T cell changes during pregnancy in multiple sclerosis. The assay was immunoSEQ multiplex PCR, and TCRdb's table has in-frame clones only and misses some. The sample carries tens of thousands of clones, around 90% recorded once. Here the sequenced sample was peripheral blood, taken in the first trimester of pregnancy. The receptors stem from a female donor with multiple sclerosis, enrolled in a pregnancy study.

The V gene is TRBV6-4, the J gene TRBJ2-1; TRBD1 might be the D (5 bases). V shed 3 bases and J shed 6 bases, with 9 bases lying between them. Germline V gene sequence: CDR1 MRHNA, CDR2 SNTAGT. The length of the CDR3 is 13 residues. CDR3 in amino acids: CASSDLGVNEQFF. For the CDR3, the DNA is TGTGCCAGCAGTGATCTAGGGGTCAATGAGCAGTTCTTC.

The CDR3 reads CATSRQAGELFF. DNA for the CDR3: TGTGCCACCAGCAGACAGGCCGGGGAGCTGTTTTTT. The chain recombines TRBV15 with TRBJ2-2; D ambiguous. Trimming cost V 2 bases and J 6 bases, with 4 bases left between them. The V gene's germline CDR1 is LNHNV and CDR2 YYDKDF (reference sequence). The CDR3 is 12 residues long.

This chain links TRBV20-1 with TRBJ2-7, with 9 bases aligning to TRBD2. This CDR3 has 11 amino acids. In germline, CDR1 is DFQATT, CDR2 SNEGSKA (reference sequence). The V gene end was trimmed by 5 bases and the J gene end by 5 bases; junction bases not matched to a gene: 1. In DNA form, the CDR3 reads TGCAGTGCTCTAGCGGGACACGAGCAGTACTTC. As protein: CSALAGHEQYF.

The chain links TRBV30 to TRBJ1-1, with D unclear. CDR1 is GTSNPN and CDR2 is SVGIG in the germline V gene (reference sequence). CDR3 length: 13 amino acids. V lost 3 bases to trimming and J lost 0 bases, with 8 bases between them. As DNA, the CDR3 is TGTGCCTGGAGCTTCCAGTTGAACACTGAAGCTTTCTTT. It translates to CAWSFQLNTEAFF. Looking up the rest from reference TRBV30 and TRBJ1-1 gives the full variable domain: SQTIHQWPATLVQPVGSPLSLECTVEGTSNPNLYWYRQAAGRGLQLLFYSVGIGQISSEVPQNLSASRPQDRQFILSSKKLLLSDSGFYLCAWSFQLNTEAFFGQGTRLTVV.

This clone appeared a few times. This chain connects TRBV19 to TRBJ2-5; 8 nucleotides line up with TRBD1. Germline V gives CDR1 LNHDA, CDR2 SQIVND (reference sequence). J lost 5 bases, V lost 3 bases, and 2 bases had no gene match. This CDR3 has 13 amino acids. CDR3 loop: CASSIGDRETQYF. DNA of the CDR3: TGTGCCAGTAGTATCGGGGACAGGGAGACCCAGTACTTC.

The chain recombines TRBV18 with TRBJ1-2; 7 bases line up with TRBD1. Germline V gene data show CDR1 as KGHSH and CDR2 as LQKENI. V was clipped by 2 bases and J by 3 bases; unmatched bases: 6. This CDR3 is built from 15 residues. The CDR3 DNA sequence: TGTGCCAGCTCACCATTACAGGGGTTCGACTATGGCTACACCTTC. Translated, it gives CASSPLQGFDYGYTF. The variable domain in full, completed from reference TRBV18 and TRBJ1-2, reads NAGVMQNPRHLVRRRGQEARLRCSPMKGHSHVYWYRQLPEEGLKFMVYLQKENIIDESGMPKERFSAEFPKEGPSILRIQQVVRGDSAAYFCASSPLQGFDYGYTFGSGTRLTVV.

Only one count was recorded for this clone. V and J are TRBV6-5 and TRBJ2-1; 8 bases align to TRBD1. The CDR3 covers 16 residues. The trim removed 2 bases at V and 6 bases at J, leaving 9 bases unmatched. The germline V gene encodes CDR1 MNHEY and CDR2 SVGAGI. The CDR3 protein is CASSYVFGQGPNEQFF. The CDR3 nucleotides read TGTGCCAGCAGTTACGTGTTTGGACAGGGCCCCAATGAGCAGTTCTTC.

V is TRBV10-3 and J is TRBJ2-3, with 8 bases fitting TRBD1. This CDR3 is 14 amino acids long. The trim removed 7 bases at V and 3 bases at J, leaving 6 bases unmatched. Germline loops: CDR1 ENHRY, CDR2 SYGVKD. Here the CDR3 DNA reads TGTGCCATCACCATGACAGGGGTGACAGATACGCAGTATTTT. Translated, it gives CAITMTGVTDTQYF.

The DNA of the CDR3 is TGTGCCAGCAGCCCCTATAAGCGGGGCCTCTCCTACGAGCAGTACTTC. Translating it yields CASSPYKRGLSYEQYF. The chain links TRBV28 to TRBJ2-7; TRBD2 matches 7 bases. With 6 bases clipped from V and 0 bases from J, the junction kept 11 bases outside the gene matches. The germline V gene has CDR1 MDHEN and CDR2 SYDVKM. The CDR3 sequence is 16 residues long.

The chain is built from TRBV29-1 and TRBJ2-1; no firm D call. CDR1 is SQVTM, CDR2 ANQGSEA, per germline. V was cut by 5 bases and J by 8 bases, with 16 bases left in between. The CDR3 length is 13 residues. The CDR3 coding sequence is TGCAGCGTTCAATGGTCTAAAAGCTATGAGCAGTTCTTC. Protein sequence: CSVQWSKSYEQFF.

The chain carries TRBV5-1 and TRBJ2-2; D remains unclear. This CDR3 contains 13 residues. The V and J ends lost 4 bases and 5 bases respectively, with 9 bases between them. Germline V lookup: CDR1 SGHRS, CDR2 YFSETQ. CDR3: CASSPDQTGELFF. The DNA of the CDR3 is TGCGCCAGCAGCCCAGATCAGACCGGGGAGCTGTTTTTT.

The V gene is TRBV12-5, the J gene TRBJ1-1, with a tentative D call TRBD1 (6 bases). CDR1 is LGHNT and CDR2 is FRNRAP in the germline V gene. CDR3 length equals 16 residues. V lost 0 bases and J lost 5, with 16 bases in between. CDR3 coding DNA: TGTGCTAGTGGTTTGGTGGGCACACAGGGAAGGACTGAAGCTTTCTTT. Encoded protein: CASGLVGTQGRTEAFF. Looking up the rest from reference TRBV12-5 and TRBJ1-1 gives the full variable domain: DARVTQTPRHKVTEMGQEVTMRCQPILGHNTVFWYRQTMMQGLELLAYFRNRAPLDDSGMPKDRFSAEMPDATLATLKIQPSEPRDSAVYFCASGLVGTQGRTEAFFGQGTRLTVV.

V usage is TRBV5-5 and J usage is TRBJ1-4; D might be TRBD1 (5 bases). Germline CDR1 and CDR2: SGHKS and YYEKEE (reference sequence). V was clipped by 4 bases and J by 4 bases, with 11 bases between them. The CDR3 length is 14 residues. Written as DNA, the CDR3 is TGTGCCAGCAGCCCAGGGTCCTTTAATGAAAAACTGTTTTTT. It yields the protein CASSPGSFNEKLFF.

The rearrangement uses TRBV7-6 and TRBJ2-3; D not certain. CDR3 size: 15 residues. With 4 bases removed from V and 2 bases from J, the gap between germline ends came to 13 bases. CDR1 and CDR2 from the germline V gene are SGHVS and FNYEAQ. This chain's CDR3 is CASSSQELPTDTQYF. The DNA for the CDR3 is TGTGCCAGCAGCTCCCAAGAGTTGCCCACAGATACGCAGTATTTT. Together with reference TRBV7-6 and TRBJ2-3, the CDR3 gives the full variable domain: GAGVSQSPRYKVTKRGQDVALRCDPISGHVSLYWYRQALGQGPEFLTYFNYEAQQDKSGLPNDRFSAERPEGSISTLTIQRTEQRDSAMYRCASSSQELPTDTQYFGPGTRLTVL.

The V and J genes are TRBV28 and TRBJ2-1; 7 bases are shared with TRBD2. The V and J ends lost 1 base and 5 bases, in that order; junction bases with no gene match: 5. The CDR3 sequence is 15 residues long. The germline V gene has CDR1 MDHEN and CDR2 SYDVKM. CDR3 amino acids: CASSLSASGHNEQFF. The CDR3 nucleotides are TGTGCCAGCAGTTTATCGGCTAGCGGCCACAATGAGCAGTTCTTC.

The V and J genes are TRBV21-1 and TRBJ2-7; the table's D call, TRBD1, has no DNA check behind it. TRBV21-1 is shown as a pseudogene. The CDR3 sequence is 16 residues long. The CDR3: CASSKSPWDSKYEQYF. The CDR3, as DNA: TGTGCCAGCAGCAAATCCCCGTGGGACAGTAAATACGAGCAGTACTTC.

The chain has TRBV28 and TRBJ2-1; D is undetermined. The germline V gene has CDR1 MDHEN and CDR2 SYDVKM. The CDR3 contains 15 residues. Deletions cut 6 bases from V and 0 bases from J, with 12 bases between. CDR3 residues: CASRLDMPSYNEQFF. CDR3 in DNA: TGTGCCAGCAGGCTAGATATGCCCTCCTACAATGAGCAGTTCTTC.

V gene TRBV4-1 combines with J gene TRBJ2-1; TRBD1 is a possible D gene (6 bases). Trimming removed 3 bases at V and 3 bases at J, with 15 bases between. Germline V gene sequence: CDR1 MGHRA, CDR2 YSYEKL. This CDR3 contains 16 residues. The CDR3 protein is CASSHGQSHIYNEQFF. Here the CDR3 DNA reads TGCGCCAGCAGCCACGGACAGTCCCATATCTACAATGAGCAGTTCTTC.

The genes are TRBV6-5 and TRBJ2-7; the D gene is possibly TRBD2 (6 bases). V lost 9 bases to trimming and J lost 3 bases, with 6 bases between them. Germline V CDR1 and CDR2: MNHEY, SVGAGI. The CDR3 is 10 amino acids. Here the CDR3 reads CASSGYEQYF. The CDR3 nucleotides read TGTGCCAGTAGCGGCTACGAGCAGTACTTC.

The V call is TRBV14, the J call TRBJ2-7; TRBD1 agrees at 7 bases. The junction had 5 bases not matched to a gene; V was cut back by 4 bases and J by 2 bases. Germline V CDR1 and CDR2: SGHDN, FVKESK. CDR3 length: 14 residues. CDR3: CASSPQTGAYEQYF. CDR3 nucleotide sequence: TGTGCCAGCAGCCCCCAAACAGGGGCCTACGAGCAGTACTTC.

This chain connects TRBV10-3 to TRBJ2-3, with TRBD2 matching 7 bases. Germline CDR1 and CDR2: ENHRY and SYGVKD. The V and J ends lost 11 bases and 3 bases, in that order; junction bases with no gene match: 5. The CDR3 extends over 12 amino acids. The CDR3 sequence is CASWEGTDTQYF. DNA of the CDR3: TGTGCCTCGTGGGAGGGAACAGATACGCAGTATTTT.

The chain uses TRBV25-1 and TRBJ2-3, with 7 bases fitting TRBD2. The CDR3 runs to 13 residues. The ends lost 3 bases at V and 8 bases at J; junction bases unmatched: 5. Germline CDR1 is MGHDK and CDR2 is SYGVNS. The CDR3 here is CASSDTGGGTQYF. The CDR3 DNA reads TGTGCCAGCAGTGATACTGGGGGGGGTACGCAGTATTTT.

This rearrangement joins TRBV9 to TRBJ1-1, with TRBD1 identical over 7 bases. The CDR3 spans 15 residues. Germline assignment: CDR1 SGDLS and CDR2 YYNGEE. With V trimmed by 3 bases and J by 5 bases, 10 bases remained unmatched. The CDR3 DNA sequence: TGTGCCAGCAGCGCCGTCGACAGGGAGGCTACTGAAGCTTTCTTT. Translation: CASSAVDREATEAFF. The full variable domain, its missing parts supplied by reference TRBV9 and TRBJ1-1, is DSGVTQTPKHLITATGQRVTLRCSPRSGDLSVYWYQQSLDQGLQFLIQYYNGEERAKGNILERFSAQQFPDLHSELNLSSLELGDSALYFCASSAVDREATEAFFGQGTRLTVV.

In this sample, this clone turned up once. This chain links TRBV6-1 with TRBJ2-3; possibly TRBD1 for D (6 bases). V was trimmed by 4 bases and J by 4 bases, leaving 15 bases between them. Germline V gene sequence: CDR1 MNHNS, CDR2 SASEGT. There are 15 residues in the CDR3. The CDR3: CASSGGPTQADTQYF. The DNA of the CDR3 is TGTGCCAGCAGTGGGGGGCCTACTCAGGCAGATACGCAGTATTTT.

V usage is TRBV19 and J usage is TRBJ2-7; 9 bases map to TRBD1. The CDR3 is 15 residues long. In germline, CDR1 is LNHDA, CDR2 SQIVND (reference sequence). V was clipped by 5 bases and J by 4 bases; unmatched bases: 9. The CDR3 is CASSPTVGQGYEQYF. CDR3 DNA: TGTGCCAGTAGTCCAACCGTGGGACAGGGATACGAGCAGTACTTC.

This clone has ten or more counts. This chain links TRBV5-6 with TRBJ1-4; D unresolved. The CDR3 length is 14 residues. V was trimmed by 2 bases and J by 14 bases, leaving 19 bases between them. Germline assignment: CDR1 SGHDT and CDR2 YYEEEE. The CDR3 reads CASSFGRTSPLLFF. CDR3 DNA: TGTGCCAGCAGCTTTGGGCGGACTTCCCCCCTTCTGTTTTTT.

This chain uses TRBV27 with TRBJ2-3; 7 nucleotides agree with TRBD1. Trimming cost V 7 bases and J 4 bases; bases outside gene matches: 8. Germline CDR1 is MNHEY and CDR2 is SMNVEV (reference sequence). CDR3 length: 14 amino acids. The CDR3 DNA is TGTGCCAGCACCACGAACAGGGGTTCAGATACGCAGTATTTT. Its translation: CASTTNRGSDTQYF.

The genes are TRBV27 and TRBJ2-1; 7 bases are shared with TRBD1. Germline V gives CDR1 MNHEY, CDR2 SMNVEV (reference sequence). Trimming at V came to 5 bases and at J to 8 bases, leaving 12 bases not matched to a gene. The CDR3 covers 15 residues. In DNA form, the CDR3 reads TGTGCCAGCAGTCGAATCACAGGGACAGACCATGAGCAGTTCTTC. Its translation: CASSRITGTDHEQFF.